The source of this TCR beta chain is a study of a mutant IDH1 vaccine in newly diagnosed glioma. Time point specified: week 47, end of study. All doses held 300 ug of mutant IDH1 20-mer peptide, with topical imiquimod. Clones were read by immunoSEQ multiplex PCR, and TCRdb kept only the in-frame ones, dropping some. Of tens of thousands of clones in the sample, less than 80% are singletons; the top ten hold 5% to 6%. The CDR3 has 11 amino acids. Trimming removed 0 bases at V and 3 bases at J, with 0 bases between. Looked up from germline, CDR1 is SGHNT and CDR2 is YYREEE (reference sequence). With regard to this clone: As yet, its antigen is unknown. This specimen includes other DNA sequences encoding the same CDR3.

The sequenced sample was PBMCs, obtained from a glioma patient whose treatment included an IDH1 peptide vaccine. The V and J genes are TRBV5-4 and TRBJ2-5; no definite D call. The origin of this receptor is a man over 45 with glioma. CDR3 DNA sequence: TGTGCCAGCAGCTTGGAAGAGACCCAGTACTTC. Its translation is CASSLEETQYF.